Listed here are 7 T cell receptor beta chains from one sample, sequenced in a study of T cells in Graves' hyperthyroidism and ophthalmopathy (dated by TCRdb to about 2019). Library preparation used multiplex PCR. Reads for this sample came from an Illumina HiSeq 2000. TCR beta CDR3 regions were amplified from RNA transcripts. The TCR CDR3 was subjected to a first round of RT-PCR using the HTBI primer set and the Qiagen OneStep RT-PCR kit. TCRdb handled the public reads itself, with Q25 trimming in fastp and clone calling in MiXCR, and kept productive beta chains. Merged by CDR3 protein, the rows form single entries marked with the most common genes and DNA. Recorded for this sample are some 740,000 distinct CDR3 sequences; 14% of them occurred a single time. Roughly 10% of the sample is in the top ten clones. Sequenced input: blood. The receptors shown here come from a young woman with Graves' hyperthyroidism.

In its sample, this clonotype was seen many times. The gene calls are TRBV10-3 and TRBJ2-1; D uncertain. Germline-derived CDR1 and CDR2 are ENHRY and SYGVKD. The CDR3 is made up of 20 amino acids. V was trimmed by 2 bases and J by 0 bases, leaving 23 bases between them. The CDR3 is CAISEPISSTSASSYNEQFF. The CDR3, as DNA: TGTGCCATCAGTGAGCCCATCTCTAGTACAAGCGCGAGCTCCTACAATGAGCAGTTCTTC.

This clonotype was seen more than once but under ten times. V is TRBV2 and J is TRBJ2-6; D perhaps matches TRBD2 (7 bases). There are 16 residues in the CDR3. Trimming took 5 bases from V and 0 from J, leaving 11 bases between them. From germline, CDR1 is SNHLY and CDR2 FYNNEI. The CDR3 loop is CASSRGGVSGANVLTF. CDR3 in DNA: TGTGCCAGCAGTCGAGGGGGGGTCTCTGGGGCCAACGTCCTGACTTTC.

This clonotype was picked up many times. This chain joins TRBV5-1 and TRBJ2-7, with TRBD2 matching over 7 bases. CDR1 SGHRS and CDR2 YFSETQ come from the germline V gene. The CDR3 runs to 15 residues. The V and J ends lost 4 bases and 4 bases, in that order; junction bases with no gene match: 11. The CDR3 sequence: CASSPSPRESYEQYF. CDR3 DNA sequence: TGCGCCAGCAGCCCCTCTCCGCGGGAGTCATACGAGCAGTACTTC.

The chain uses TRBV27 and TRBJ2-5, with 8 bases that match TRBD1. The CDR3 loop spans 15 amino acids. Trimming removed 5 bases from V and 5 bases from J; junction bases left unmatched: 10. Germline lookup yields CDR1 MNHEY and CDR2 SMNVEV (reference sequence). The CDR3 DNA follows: TGTGCCAGCAGTCCTCGACAGGGGCGAAGGGAGACCCAGTACTTC. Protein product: CASSPRQGRRETQYF.

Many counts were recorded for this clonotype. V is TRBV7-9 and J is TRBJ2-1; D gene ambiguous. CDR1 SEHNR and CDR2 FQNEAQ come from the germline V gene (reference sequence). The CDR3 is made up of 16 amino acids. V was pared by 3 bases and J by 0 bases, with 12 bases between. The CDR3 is CASSFTATGSYNEQFF. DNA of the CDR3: TGTGCCAGCAGCTTTACAGCGACCGGCTCCTACAATGAGCAGTTCTTC.

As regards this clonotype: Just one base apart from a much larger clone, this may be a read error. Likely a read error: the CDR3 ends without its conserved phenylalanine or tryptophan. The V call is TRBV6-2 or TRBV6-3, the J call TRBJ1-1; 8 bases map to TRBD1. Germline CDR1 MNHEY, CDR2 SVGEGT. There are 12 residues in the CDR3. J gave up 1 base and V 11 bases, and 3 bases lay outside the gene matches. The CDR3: CASGTGNTEAFL. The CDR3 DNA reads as TGTGCCTCCGGGACAGGGAACACTGAAGCTTTCTTA.

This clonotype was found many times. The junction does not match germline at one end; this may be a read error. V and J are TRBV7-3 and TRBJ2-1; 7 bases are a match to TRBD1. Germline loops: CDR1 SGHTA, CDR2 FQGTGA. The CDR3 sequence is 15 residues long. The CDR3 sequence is CANSLPGQRLDEQFF. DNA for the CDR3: TGTGCCAACAGCTTACCGGGACAGAGATTGGATGAGCAGTTCTTC.